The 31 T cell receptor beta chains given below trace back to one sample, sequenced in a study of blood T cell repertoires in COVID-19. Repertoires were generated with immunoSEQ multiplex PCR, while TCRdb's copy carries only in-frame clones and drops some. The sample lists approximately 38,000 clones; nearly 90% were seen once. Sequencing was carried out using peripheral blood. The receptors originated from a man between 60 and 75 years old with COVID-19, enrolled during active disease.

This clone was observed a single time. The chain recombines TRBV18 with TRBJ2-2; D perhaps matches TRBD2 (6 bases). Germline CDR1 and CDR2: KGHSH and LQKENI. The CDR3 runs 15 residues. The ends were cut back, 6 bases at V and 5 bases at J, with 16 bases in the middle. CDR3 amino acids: CASSRDSVLTGELFF. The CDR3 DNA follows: TGTGCCAGCTCGAGGGACTCCGTTTTAACCGGGGAGCTGTTTTTT.

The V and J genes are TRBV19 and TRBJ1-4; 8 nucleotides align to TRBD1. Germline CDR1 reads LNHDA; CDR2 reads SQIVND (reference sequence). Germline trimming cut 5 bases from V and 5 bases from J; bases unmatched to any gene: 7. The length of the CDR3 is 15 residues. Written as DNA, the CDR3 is TGTGCCAGTAGTCCTCGACAGGGGAAGAATGAAAAACTGTTTTTT. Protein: CASSPRQGKNEKLFF.

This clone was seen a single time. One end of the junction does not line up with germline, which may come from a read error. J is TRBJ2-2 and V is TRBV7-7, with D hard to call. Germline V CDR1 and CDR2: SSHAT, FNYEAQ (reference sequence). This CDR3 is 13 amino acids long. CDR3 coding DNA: TGTGCTAGCAGCTTAGACCAGGCCGGGGAGCTGTTTTTT. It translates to CASSLDQAGELFF.

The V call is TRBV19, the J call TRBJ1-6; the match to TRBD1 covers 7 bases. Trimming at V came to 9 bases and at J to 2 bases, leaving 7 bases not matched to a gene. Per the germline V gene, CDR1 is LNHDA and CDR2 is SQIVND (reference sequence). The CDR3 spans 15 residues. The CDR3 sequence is CASTPTGTYNSPLHF. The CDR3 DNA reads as TGTGCCAGCACTCCGACAGGGACCTATAATTCACCCCTCCACTTT.

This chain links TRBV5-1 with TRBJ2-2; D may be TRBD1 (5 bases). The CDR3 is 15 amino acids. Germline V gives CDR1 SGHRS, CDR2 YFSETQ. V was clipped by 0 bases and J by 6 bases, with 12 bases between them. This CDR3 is CASSLAAGWPGELFF. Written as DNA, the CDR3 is TGCGCCAGCAGCTTGGCGGCAGGGTGGCCCGGGGAGCTGTTTTTT.

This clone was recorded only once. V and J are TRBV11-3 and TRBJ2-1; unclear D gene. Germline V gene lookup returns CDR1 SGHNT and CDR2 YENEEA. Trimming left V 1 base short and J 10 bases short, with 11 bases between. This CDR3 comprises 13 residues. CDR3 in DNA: TGTGCCAGCAGCTTAGGTCAGAGCGAGGAGCAGTTCTTC. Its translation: CASSLGQSEEQFF.

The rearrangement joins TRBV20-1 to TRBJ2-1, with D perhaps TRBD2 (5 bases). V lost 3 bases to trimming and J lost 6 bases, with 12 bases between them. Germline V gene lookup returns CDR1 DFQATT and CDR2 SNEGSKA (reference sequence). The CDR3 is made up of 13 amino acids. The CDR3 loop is CSASGVGGNEQFF. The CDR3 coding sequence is TGCAGTGCTAGTGGGGTTGGAGGCAATGAGCAGTTCTTC.

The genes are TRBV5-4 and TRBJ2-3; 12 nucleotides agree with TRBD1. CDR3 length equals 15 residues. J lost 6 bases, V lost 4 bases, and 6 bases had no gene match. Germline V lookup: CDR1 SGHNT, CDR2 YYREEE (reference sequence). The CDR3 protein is CASSLGTGGWDTQYF. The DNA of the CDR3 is TGTGCCAGCAGCCTGGGGACAGGGGGCTGGGATACGCAGTATTTT.

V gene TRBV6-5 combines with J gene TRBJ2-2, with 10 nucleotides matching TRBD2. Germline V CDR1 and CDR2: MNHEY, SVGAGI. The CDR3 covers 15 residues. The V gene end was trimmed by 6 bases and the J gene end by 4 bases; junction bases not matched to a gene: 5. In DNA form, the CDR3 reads TGTGCCAGCAGCCCGGGACTAGCGTCCACCGGGGAGCTGTTTTTT. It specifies CASSPGLASTGELFF.

CDR3 amino acids: CASSADSHRETQYF. CDR3 bases: TGTGCCAGCAGCGCTGACAGTCATCGGGAGACCCAGTACTTC. The chain employs TRBV11-2 and TRBJ2-5; TRBD1 might be the D (5 bases). Trimming stripped 5 bases from V and 5 bases from J, with 15 bases between. The CDR3 is made up of 14 amino acids. Germline V gene data show CDR1 as SGHAT and CDR2 as FQNNGV.

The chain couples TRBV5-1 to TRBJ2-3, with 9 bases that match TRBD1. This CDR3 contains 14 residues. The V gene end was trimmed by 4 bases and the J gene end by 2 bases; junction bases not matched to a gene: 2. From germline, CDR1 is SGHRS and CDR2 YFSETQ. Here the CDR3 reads CASSRDRDTDTQYF. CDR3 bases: TGCGCCAGCAGCCGGGACAGGGACACAGATACGCAGTATTTT.

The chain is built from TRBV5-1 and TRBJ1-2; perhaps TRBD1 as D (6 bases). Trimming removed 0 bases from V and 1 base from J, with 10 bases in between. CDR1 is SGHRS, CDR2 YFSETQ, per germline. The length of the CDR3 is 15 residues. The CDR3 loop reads CASSLGGGLNYGYTF. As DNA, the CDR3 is TGCGCCAGCAGCTTGGGCGGGGGCCTTAACTATGGCTACACCTTC.

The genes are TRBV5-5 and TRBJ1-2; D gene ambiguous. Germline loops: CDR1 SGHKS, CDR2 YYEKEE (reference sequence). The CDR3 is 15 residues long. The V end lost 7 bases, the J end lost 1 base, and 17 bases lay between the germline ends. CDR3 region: CASRTGPGSNYGYTF. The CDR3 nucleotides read TGTGCCAGCCGAACCGGCCCGGGGAGTAACTATGGCTACACCTTC.

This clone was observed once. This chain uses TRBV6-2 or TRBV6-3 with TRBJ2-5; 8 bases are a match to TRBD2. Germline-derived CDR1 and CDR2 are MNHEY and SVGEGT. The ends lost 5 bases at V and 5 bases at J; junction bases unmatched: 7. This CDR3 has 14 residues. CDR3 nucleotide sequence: TGTGCCAGCAGTCCGAGCGGGGGCCGGGAGACCCAGTACTTC. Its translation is CASSPSGGRETQYF.

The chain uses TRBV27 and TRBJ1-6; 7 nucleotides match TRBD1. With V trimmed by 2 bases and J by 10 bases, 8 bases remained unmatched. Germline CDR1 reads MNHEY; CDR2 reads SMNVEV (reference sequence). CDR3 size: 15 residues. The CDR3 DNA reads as TGTGCCAGCAGTTTAAAAGACAGGGCTTGGTCACCCCTCCACTTT. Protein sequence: CASSLKDRAWSPLHF.

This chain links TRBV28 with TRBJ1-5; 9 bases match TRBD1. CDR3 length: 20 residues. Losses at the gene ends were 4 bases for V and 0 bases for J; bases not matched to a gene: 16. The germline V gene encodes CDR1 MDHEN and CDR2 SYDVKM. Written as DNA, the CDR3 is TGTGCCAGCAGTTCCGGGACAGGGTACGTCTCCCGAGTTAGCAATCAGCCCCAGCATTTT. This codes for CASSSGTGYVSRVSNQPQHF.

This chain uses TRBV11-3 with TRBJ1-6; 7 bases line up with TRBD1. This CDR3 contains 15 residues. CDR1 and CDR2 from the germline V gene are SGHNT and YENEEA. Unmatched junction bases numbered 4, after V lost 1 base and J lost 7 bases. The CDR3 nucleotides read TGTGCCAGCAGCTTAGCCCCAGGGGGGAATTCACCCCTCCACTTT. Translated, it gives CASSLAPGGNSPLHF.

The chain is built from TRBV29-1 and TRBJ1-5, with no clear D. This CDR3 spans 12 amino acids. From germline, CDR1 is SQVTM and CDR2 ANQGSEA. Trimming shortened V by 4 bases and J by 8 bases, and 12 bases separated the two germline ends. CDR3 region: CSVAVGPEPQHF. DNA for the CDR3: TGCAGCGTTGCGGTTGGGCCGGAGCCCCAGCATTTT.

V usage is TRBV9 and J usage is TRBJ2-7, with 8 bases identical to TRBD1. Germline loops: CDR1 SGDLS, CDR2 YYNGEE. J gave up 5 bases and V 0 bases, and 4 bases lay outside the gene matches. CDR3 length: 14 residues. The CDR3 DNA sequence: TGTGCCAGCAGCGTAGGCAGGGGGCTCCACGAGCAGTACTTC. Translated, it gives CASSVGRGLHEQYF.

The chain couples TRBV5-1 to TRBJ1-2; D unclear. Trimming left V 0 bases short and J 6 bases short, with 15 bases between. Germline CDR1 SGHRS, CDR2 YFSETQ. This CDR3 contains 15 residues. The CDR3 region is CASSLESAEIDGYTF. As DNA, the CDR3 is TGCGCCAGCAGCTTGGAATCGGCGGAAATAGATGGCTACACCTTC.

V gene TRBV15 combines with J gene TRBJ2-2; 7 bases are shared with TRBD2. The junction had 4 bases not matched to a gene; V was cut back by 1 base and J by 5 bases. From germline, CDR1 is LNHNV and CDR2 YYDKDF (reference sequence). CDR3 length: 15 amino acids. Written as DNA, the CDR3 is TGTGCCACCAGCAGAGGGGGCGGGAGAACCGGGGAGCTGTTTTTT. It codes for CATSRGGGRTGELFF.

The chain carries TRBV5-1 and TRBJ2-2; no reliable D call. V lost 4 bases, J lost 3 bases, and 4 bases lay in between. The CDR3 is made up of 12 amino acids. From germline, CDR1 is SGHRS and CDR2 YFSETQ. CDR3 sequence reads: CASSDYTGELFF. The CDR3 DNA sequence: TGCGCCAGCAGCGACTACACCGGGGAGCTGTTTTTT.

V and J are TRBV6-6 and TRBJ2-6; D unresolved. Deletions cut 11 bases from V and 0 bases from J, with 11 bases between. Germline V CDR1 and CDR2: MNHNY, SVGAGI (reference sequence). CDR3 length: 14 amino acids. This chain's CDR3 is CASLPSSGANVLTF. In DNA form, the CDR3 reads TGTGCCTCCCTCCCCTCCTCTGGGGCCAACGTCCTGACTTTC.

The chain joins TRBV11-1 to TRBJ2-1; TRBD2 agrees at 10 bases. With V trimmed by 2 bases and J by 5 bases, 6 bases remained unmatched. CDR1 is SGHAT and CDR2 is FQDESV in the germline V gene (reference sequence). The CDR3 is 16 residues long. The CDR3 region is CASSLQLAGSNNEQFF. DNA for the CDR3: TGTGCCAGCAGCTTACAACTAGCGGGGTCCAACAATGAGCAGTTCTTC.

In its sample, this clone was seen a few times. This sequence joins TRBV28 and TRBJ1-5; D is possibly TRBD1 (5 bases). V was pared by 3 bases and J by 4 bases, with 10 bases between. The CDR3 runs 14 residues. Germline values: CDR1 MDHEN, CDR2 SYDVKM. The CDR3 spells CASSFVTANQPQHF. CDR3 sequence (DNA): TGTGCCAGCAGTTTTGTGACAGCTAATCAGCCCCAGCATTTT.

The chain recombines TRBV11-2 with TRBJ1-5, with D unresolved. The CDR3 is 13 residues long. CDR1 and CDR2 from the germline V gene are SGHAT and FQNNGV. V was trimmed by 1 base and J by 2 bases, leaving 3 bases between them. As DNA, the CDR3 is TGTGCCAGCAGCTTAGCCGGCAATCAGCCCCAGCATTTT. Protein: CASSLAGNQPQHF.

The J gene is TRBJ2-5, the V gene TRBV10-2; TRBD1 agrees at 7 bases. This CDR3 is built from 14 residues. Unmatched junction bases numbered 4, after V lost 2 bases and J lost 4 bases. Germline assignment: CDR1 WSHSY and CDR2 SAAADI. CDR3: CASSEATGRETQYF. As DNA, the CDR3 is TGCGCCAGCAGTGAGGCGACAGGGAGAGAGACCCAGTACTTC.

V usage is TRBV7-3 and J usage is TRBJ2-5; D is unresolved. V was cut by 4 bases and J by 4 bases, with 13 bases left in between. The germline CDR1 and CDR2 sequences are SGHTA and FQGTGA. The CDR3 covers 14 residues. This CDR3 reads CASSSNSRPETQYF. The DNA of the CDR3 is TGTGCCAGCAGCTCAAACTCCCGCCCAGAGACCCAGTACTTC.

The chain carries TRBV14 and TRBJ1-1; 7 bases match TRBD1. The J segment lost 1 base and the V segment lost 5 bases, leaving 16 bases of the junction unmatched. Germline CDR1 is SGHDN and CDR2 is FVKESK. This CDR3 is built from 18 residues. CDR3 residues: CASSWGRDSPLGNTEAFF. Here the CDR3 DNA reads TGTGCCAGCAGCTGGGGCCGGGACAGCCCATTGGGGAACACTGAAGCTTTCTTT. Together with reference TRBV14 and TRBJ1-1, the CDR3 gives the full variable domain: EAGVTQFPSHSVIEKGQTVTLRCDPISGHDNLYWYRRVMGKEIKFLLHFVKESKQDESGMPNNRFLAERTGGTYSTLKVQPAELEDSGVYFCASSWGRDSPLGNTEAFFGQGTRLTVV.

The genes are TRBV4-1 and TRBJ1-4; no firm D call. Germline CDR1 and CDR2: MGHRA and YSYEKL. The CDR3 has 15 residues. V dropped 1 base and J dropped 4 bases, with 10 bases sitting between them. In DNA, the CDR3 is TGCGCCAGCAGCCAAGGGCGGGTTAATAATGAAAAACTGTTTTTT. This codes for CASSQGRVNNEKLFF.

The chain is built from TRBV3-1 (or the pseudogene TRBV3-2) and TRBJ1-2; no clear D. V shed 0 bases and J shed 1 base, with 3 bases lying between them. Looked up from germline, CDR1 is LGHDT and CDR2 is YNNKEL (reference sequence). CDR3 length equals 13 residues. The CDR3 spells CASSQDLNYGYTF. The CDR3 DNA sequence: TGTGCCAGCAGCCAAGATCTTAACTATGGCTACACCTTC.